The 3 T cell receptor beta chains below all came from one sample that was sequenced in a study of T cell responses to AZD1222 COVID-19 vaccine. Here immunoSEQ multiplex PCR was the method, and the copy in TCRdb shows in-frame clones only, minus some. The table has some 250,000 clones, around 93% seen once. This specimen was peripheral blood, taken 28 days after the second AZD1222 dose. The source is an adult who received the AZD1222 COVID-19 vaccine.

J is TRBJ2-1 and V is TRBV4-1; 10 bases are a match to TRBD2. V lost 3 bases and J lost 9; bases outside the gene matches: 11. Germline CDR1 reads MGHRA; CDR2 reads YSYEKL. The CDR3 length is 16 residues. This chain's CDR3 is CASSQNSGRTFGEQFF. CDR3 DNA sequence: TGCGCCAGCAGCCAGAATAGCGGGAGGACGTTCGGTGAGCAGTTCTTC.

V usage is TRBV7-2 and J usage is TRBJ2-7, with 8 bases lining up with TRBD2. J gave up 1 base and V 5 bases, and 13 bases lay outside the gene matches. Looked up from germline, CDR1 is SGHTA and CDR2 is FQGNSA. The CDR3 sequence is 17 residues long. CDR3 DNA sequence: TGTGCCAGCAGCCTACCACCGGGGGGGGCCTTTTCCTACGAGCAGTACTTC. This codes for CASSLPPGGAFSYEQYF.

This clone has a single count. This sequence joins TRBV3-1 (or the pseudogene TRBV3-2) and TRBJ2-1, with TRBD2 identical over 9 bases. Trimming at V came to 0 bases and at J to 1 base, leaving 4 bases not matched to a gene. Germline V gene lookup returns CDR1 LGHDT and CDR2 YNNKEL (reference sequence). The CDR3 consists of 17 residues. The CDR3: CASSQDGLALSYNEQFF. The CDR3 DNA follows: TGTGCCAGCAGCCAAGATGGACTAGCGCTTTCCTACAATGAGCAGTTCTTC.